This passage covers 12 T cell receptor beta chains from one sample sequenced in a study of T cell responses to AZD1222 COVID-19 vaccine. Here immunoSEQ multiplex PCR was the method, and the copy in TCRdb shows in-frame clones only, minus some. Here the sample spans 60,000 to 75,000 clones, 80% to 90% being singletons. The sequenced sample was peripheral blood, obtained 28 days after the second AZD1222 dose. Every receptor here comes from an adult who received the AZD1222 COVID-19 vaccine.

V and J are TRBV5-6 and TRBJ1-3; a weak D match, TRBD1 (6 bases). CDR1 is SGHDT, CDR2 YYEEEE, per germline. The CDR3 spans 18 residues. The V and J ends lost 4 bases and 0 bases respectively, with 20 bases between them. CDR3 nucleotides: TGTGCCAGCAGCCACTCATGGACAGAATTAAACTCTGGAAACACCATATATTTT. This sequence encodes CASSHSWTELNSGNTIYF.

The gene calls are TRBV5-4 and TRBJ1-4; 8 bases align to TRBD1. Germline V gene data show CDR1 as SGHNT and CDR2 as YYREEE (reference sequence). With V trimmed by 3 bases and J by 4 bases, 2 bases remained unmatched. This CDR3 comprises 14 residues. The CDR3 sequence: CASSSTGVNEKLFF. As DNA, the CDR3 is TGTGCCAGCAGCTCGACAGGGGTTAATGAAAAACTGTTTTTT. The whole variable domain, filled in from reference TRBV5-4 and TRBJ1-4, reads ETGVTQSPTHLIKTRGQQVTLRCSSQSGHNTVSWYQQALGQGPQFIFQYYREEENGRGNFPPRFSGLQFPNYSSELNVNALELDDSALYLCASSSTGVNEKLFFGSGTQLSVL.

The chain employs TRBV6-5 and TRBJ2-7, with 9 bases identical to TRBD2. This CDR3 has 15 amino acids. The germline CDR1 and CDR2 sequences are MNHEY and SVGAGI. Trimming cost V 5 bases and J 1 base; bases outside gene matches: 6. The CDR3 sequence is CASSTLAGSSYEQYF. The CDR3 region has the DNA TGTGCCAGCAGTACCCTAGCGGGATCGTCCTACGAGCAGTACTTC.

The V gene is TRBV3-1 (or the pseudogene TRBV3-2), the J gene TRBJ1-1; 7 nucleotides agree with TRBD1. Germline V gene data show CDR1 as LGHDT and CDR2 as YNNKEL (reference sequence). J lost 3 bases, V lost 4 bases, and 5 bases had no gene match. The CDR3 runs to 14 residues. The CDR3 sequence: CASSPRGRDTEAFF. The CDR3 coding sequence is TGTGCCAGCAGCCCCAGGGGGAGGGACACTGAAGCTTTCTTT.

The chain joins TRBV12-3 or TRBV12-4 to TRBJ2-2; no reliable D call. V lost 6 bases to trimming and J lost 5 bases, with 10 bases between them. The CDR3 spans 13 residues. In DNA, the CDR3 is TGTGCCAGCAGCCAATTTAGAACCGGGGAGCTGTTTTTT. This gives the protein CASSQFRTGELFF.

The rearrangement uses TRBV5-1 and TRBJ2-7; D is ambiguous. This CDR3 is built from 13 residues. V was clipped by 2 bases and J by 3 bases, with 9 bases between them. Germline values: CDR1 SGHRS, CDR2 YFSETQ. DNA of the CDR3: TGCGCCAGCAGCTTATGGCAGGACTACGAGCAGTACTTC. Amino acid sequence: CASSLWQDYEQYF.

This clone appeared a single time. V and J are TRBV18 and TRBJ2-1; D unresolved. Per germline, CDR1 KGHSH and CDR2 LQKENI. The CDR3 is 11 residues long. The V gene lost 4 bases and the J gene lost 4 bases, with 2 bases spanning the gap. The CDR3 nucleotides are TGTGCCAGCTCACAATACAATGAGCAGTTCTTC. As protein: CASSQYNEQFF.

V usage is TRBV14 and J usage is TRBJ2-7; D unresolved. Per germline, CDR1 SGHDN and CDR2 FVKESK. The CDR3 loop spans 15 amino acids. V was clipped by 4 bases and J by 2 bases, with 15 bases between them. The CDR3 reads CASSPYTPGPYEQYF. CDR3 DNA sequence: TGTGCCAGCAGCCCCTACACGCCCGGTCCCTACGAGCAGTACTTC.

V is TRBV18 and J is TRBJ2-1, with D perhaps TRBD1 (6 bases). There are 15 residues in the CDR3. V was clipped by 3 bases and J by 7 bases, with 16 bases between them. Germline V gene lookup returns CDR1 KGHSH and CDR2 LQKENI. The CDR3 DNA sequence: TGTGCCAGCTCACCCACGGGGTTACAGGGTAATGAGCAGTTCTTC. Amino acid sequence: CASSPTGLQGNEQFF.

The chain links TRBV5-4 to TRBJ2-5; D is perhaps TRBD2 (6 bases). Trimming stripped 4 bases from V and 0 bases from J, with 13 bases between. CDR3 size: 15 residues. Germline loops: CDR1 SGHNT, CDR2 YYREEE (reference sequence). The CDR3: CASSPREWYQETQYF. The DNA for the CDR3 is TGTGCCAGCAGCCCCCGGGAGTGGTACCAAGAGACCCAGTACTTC.

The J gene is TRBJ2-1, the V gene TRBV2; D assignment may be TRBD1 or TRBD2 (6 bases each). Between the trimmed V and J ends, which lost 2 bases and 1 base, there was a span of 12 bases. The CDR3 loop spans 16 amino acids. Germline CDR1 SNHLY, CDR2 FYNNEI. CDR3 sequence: CASSERGVGSYNEQFF. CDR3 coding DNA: TGTGCCAGCAGTGAAAGGGGGGTAGGGTCCTACAATGAGCAGTTCTTC.

DNA of the CDR3: TGTGCCAGTCAGGGGCCTGCGATGAAAGAGACCCAGTACTTC. Amino acids: CASQGPAMKETQYF. V is TRBV25-1 and J is TRBJ2-5; a weak D match, TRBD1 (6 bases). CDR1 and CDR2 from the germline V gene are MGHDK and SYGVNS. Trimming removed 9 bases at V and 3 bases at J, with 17 bases between. CDR3 length: 14 amino acids.